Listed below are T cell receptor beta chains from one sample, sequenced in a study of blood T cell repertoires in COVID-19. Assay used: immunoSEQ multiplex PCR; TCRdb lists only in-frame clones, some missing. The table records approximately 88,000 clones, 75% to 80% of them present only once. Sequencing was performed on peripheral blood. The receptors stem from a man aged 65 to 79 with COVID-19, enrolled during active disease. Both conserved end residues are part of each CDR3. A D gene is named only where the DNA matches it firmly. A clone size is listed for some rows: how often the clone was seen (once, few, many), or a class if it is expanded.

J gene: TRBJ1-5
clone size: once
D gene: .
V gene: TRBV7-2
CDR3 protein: CASSPYQAGSGSQHF
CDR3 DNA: TGTGCCAGCAGCCCGTATCAGGCAGGGTCCGGTAGCCAGCATTTT

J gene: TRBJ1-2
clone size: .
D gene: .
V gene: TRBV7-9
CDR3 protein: CASNPGFNYGYTF
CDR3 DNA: TGTGCCAGCAATCCAGGGTTCAACTATGGCTACACCTTC

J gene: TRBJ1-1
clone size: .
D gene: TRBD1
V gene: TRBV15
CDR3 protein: CATSGQMNTEAFF
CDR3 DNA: TGTGCCACCTCGGGACAGATGAACACTGAAGCTTTCTTT

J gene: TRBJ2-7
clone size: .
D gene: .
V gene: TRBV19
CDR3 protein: CASSTGTSGSYEQYF
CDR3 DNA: TGTGCCAGTTCGACCGGGACATCGGGATCCTACGAGCAGTACTTC

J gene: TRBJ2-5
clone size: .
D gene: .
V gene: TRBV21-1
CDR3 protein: CASRKEKIGGDQETQYF
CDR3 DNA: TGTGCCAGCAGAAAAGAGAAGATAGGGGGGGACCAAGAGACCCAGTACTTC

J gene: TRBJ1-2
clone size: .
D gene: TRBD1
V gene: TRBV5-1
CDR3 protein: CASSLESGQGAGGYTF
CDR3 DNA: TGCGCCAGCAGCTTGGAATCCGGACAGGGGGCGGGTGGCTACACCTTC

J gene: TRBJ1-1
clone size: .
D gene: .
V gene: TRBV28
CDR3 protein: CATIQGGAWTEAFF
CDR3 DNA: TGTGCCACCATTCAAGGGGGGGCCTGGACTGAAGCTTTCTTT

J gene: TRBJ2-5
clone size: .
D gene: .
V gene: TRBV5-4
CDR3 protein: CASSLDGRGGWETQYF
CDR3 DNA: TGTGCCAGCAGCTTGGATGGCCGCGGGGGCTGGGAGACCCAGTACTTC

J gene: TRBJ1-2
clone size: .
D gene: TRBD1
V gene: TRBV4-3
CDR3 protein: CASSPGTGQGTYGYTF
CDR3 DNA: TGCGCCAGCAGCCCCGGAACAGGACAGGGGACCTATGGCTACACCTTC

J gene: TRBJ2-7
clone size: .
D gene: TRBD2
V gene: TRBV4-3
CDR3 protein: CASSQLAGGTSYEQYF
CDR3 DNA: TGCGCCAGCAGCCAGCTAGCGGGGGGGACTTCCTACGAGCAGTACTTC

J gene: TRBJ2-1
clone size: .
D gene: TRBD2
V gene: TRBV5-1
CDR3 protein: CASSRGGRPSSYNEQFF
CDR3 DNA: TGCGCCAGCAGCCGGGGCGGGAGGCCGAGCTCCTACAATGAGCAGTTCTTC

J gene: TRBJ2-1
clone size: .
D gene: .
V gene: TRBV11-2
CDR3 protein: CASSPGLNNEQFF
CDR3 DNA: TGTGCCAGCAGCCCGGGACTTAACAATGAGCAGTTCTTC

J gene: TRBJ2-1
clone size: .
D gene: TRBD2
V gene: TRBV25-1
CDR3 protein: CASSGSGGFYNEQFF
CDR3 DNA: TGTGCCAGCAGTGGAAGCGGGGGATTTTACAATGAGCAGTTCTTC

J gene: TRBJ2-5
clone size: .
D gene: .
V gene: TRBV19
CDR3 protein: CASSIVRGSTETQYF
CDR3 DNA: TGTGCCAGTAGTATAGTGAGGGGGTCTACGGAGACCCAGTACTTC

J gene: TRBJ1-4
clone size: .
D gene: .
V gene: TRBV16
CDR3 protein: CASSQGIRATNEKLFF
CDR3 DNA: TGTGCCAGCAGCCAAGGAATACGGGCAACTAATGAAAAACTGTTTTTT

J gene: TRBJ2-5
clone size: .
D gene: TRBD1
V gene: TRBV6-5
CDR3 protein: CASTFLPGQQETQYF
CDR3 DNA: TGTGCCAGCACCTTTCTACCGGGACAGCAAGAGACCCAGTACTTC

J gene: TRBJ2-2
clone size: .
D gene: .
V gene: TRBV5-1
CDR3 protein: CASSLDSTVGELFF
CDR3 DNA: TGCGCCAGCAGCTTAGACTCCACGGTCGGGGAGCTGTTTTTT

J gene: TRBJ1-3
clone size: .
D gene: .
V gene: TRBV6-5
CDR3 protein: CASSYNPTGNTIYF
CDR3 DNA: TGTGCCAGCAGTTACAACCCTACTGGAAACACCATATATTTT

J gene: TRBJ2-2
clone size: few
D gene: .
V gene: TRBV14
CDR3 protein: CASSPNRQNTGELFF
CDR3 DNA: TGTGCCAGCAGCCCAAACCGACAAAACACCGGGGAGCTGTTTTTT

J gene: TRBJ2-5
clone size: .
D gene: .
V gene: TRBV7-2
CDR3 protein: CASSLAQGGRETQYF
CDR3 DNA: TGTGCCAGCAGCTTAGCCCAGGGTGGACGGGAGACCCAGTACTTC

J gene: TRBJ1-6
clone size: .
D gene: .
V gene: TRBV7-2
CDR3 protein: CASSLGPGVRSPLHF
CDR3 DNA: TGTGCCAGCAGCTTAGGTCCAGGGGTAAGATCACCCCTCCACTTT

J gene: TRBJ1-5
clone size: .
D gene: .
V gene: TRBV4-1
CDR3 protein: CTSSLTTNRVNQPQHF
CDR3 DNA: TGCACCAGCAGCCTAACGACTAACAGGGTCAATCAGCCCCAGCATTTT